The 20 T cell receptor beta chains in this list originate from one sample, sequenced in a study of blood T cells in healthy people across ages. The authors ran a second PCR of 7 to 11 cycles using a sample-barcoded 5' primer and a J-beta primer mix. In TCRdb, the 5' RACE reads were re-called with MiXCR into one record per CDR3 protein. The sample yields hundreds of thousands of distinct CDR3 sequences, 25% seen once. These same records also appear under a second study, on T cells of mothers and their children.

Sequenced material: blood. Receptor source: a boy aged 5-17 years in good health.

The CDR3 here is CASSSRGDYGYTF. The CDR3 nucleotides are TGTGCCAGCAGCTCCCGGGGCGACTATGGCTACACCTTC. V is TRBV9 and J is TRBJ1-2; D is possibly TRBD1 (5 bases). V lost 4 bases and J lost 3, with 10 bases in between. CDR1 and CDR2 from the germline V gene are SGDLS and YYNGEE. The CDR3 contains 13 residues.

In this sample, this clonotype turned up a few times. V usage is TRBV10-2 and J usage is TRBJ1-4; no firm D call. Germline assignment: CDR1 WSHSY and CDR2 SAAADI. The germline V and J ends were trimmed by 2 bases and 4 bases, with 5 bases remaining between them. This CDR3 has 13 residues. The CDR3 bases are TGCGCCAGCAGTGAGAGGTTTAATGAAAAACTGTTTTTT. Residues: CASSERFNEKLFF.

This clonotype has a handful of counts. The chain carries TRBV9 and TRBJ2-6; D is perhaps TRBD2 (6 bases). Germline loops: CDR1 SGDLS, CDR2 YYNGEE. Trimming shortened V by 4 bases and J by 0 bases, and 14 bases separated the two germline ends. The CDR3 is 17 residues long. The DNA for the CDR3 is TGTGCCAGCAGCCCCCGGGAGACGTTCTCTGGGGCCAACGTCCTGACTTTC. Its translation is CASSPRETFSGANVLTF.

The J gene is TRBJ2-3, the V gene TRBV7-8, with D tentatively TRBD2 (5 bases). V lost 1 base and J 4 bases, leaving 21 bases between the germline ends. This CDR3 contains 18 residues. Germline values: CDR1 SGHVS, CDR2 FQNEAQ. The CDR3: CASSLGYRTPNGADTQYF. The CDR3 DNA follows: TGTGCCAGCAGCTTAGGTTACCGGACCCCTAACGGGGCAGATACGCAGTATTTT. Based on the CDR3 plus reference TRBV7-8 and TRBJ2-3, the full variable domain is GAGVSQSPRYKVAKRGQDVALRCDPISGHVSLFWYQQALGQGPEFLTYFQNEAQLDKSGLPSDRFFAERPEGSVSTLKIQRTQQEDSAVYLCASSLGYRTPNGADTQYFGPGTRLTVL.

V is TRBV20-1 and J is TRBJ1-2; 9 bases fit TRBD1. The ends lost 5 bases at V and 2 bases at J; junction bases unmatched: 9. Germline lookup yields CDR1 DFQATT and CDR2 SNEGSKA (reference sequence). The CDR3 length is 15 residues. The CDR3 is CSAFQPGQGNYGYTF. Written as DNA, the CDR3 is TGCAGTGCTTTCCAACCGGGACAGGGAAACTATGGCTACACCTTC.

The rearrangement uses TRBV7-2 and TRBJ2-5; 8 nucleotides agree with TRBD2. Germline V gives CDR1 SGHTA, CDR2 FQGNSA. V dropped 5 bases and J dropped 1; count of bases not matched to a gene: 9. The CDR3 covers 16 residues. The CDR3, as DNA: TGTGCCAGCAGCCTACAAACGGGAGGGGGCCAAGAGACCCAGTACTTC. It specifies CASSLQTGGGQETQYF.

A few counts support this clonotype. The J gene is TRBJ2-5, the V gene TRBV29-1; perhaps TRBD2 as D (5 bases). Gene TRBJ2-7 matches the end of the DNA better, so the J call may be wrong. CDR1 is SQVTM, CDR2 ANQGSEA, per germline. The CDR3 extends over 15 amino acids. The CDR3 sequence is CSVEEGSGEPYEQYF. The CDR3 bases are TGCAGCGTTGAAGAAGGATCCGGGGAACCCTACGAGCAGTACTTC.

This clonotype was found once. J is TRBJ1-6 and V is TRBV4-1; possible D gene TRBD1, 5 bases. V was shortened by 4 bases and J by 10 bases, with 20 bases between the two germline ends. This CDR3 comprises 16 residues. Looked up from germline, CDR1 is MGHRA and CDR2 is YSYEKL. The CDR3 DNA sequence: TGCGCCAGCAGCCTTTCAGGCTTGAATGAGGGGTCACCCCTCCACTTT. Translating it yields CASSLSGLNEGSPLHF.

Only a few counts were recorded for this clonotype. The genes are TRBV29-1 and TRBJ2-5; 11 bases match TRBD2. The DNA end is a closer match to TRBJ2-7, so the J assignment may be wrong. The CDR3 runs 15 residues. Germline assignment: CDR1 SQVTM and CDR2 ANQGSEA. CDR3 nucleotide sequence: TGCAGCGTTGGGCTAGCGGGGGGCCAATACGGCGAGCAGTACTTC. Its protein is CSVGLAGGQYGEQYF.

The table lists this clonotype with a few counts. V usage is TRBV3-1 and J usage is TRBJ2-7, with 9 bases that match TRBD2. CDR3 size: 16 residues. Germline lookup yields CDR1 LGHDT and CDR2 YNNKEL (reference sequence). The trim removed 0 bases at V and 1 base at J, leaving 4 bases unmatched. The CDR3 loop reads CASSQEATSGSYEQYF. In DNA, the CDR3 is TGTGCCAGCAGCCAAGAGGCGACTAGCGGTTCCTACGAGCAGTACTTC.

The V call is TRBV5-6, the J call TRBJ2-7; D uncertain. The V end lost 2 bases, the J end lost 2 bases, and 8 bases lay between the germline ends. The germline V gene has CDR1 SGHDT and CDR2 YYEEEE. This CDR3 has 13 amino acids. CDR3 bases: TGTGCCAGCAGCTTCCGCAGGACCTACGAGCAGTACTTC. Amino acids: CASSFRRTYEQYF.

The rearrangement links TRBV12-3 or TRBV12-4 to TRBJ2-3, with TRBD2 identical over 9 bases. Trimming removed 3 bases from V and 6 bases from J; junction bases left unmatched: 10. The CDR3 consists of 16 residues. The CDR3 loop is CASSFPKAGGLDTQYF. CDR3 coding DNA: TGTGCCAGCAGTTTTCCTAAAGCGGGGGGACTTGATACGCAGTATTTT.

The J gene is TRBJ2-5, the V gene TRBV27, with D perhaps matching TRBD1 or TRBD2 (5 bases each). Judging by the DNA end, TRBJ2-7 fits better; the J call may be wrong. The germline V gene encodes CDR1 MNHEY and CDR2 SMNVEV (reference sequence). The CDR3 runs to 13 residues. The CDR3 here is CASSQGVAHEQYF. In nucleotides, the CDR3 is TGTGCCAGCAGCCAGGGAGTAGCCCACGAGCAGTACTTC.

This clonotype was picked up a small number of times. The chain links TRBV2 to TRBJ1-4, with D perhaps TRBD1 (5 bases). Germline V gives CDR1 SNHLY, CDR2 FYNNEI. The CDR3 has 15 amino acids. Trimming removed 7 bases at V and 4 bases at J, with 16 bases between. The CDR3 DNA is TGTGCCAGCACCACAATCGGACAACTTAATGAAAAACTGTTTTTT. Protein product: CASTTIGQLNEKLFF.

This clonotype was observed many times. The chain links TRBV29-1 to TRBJ2-2; TRBD1 might be the D (7 bases). Trimming took 6 bases from V and 4 from J, leaving 9 bases between them. There are 12 residues in the CDR3. The germline gives CDR1 SQVTM, CDR2 ANQGSEA. Here the CDR3 DNA reads TGCAGCGTGCAGGGGGGCACCGGGGAGCTGTTTTTT. Its translation is CSVQGGTGELFF.

The rearrangement joins TRBV28 to TRBJ2-7; TRBD1 matches 9 bases. V was clipped by 6 bases and J by 3 bases; unmatched bases: 6. The germline V gene has CDR1 MDHEN and CDR2 SYDVKM. The length of the CDR3 is 14 residues. Here the CDR3 DNA reads TGTGCCAGCAGCTCCCCGACAGGGGGCTACGAGCAGTACTTC. Encoded protein: CASSSPTGGYEQYF.

The chain combines TRBV28 with TRBJ2-5; a possible D gene is TRBD2 (6 bases). Germline CDR1 and CDR2: MDHEN and SYDVKM. CDR3 length: 12 residues. V lost 9 bases to trimming and J lost 5 bases, with 13 bases between them. The CDR3 coding sequence is TGTGCCAGTAGCGGTTCCCTGGAGACCCAGTACTTC. Encoded protein: CASSGSLETQYF.

This clonotype came up a few times. The V gene is TRBV7-2, the J gene TRBJ2-5; 12 bases line up with TRBD2. The CDR3 covers 16 residues. CDR1 is SGHTA, CDR2 FQGNSA, per germline. Germline trimming cut 5 bases from V and 5 bases from J; bases unmatched to any gene: 9. The CDR3 DNA reads as TGTGCCAGCAGCCGAGACCTAGCGGGAGGGTGGGAGACCCAGTACTTC. Translating gives CASSRDLAGGWETQYF.

This clonotype was observed at least ten times. This sequence joins TRBV28 and TRBJ2-5, with TRBD1 identical over 9 bases. CDR1 and CDR2 (germline): MDHEN, SYDVKM. This CDR3 has 13 residues. After removal of 5 bases from V and 5 bases from J, the junction contained 3 bases not matched to a gene. The CDR3 is CASSRTGGETQYF. DNA for the CDR3: TGTGCCAGCAGTCGAACAGGGGGCGAGACCCAGTACTTC.

This rearrangement joins TRBV15 to TRBJ2-1; tentatively, D is TRBD1 or TRBD2 (5 bases each). CDR3 length: 16 residues. Germline V CDR1 and CDR2: LNHNV, YYDKDF (reference sequence). V lost 9 bases to trimming and J lost 8 bases, with 26 bases between them. The CDR3 is CATSAPDSPGFYEQFF. The CDR3 DNA sequence: TGTGCCACAAGCGCCCCCGACAGCCCGGGGTTCTATGAGCAGTTCTTC.